This is a list of T cell receptor beta chains from one sample in a study of cytomegalovirus exposure and HLA in healthy donors. The repertoire was sequenced with immunoSEQ multiplex PCR; TCRdb's copy has only in-frame clones and lacks some. Here the sample spans about 100,000 clones, about 74% being singletons. The specimen was PBMCs. Receptors originate from a woman aged 40 to 49 in good health and CMV-seropositive. CDR3s include the opening cysteine and the closing phenylalanine or tryptophan. D genes are given only for firm matches. Not every row has a clone size; where given, it reads once, few, many or a size class.

clone_size,v_call,d_call,j_call,cdr3_nt,cdr3_aa
few,TRBV5-8,NA,TRBJ2-2,TGTGCCAGCAGCTTGGTCAGGAGACAGGACACCCCGAACACCGGGGAGCTGTTTTTT,CASSLVRRQDTPNTGELFF
NA,TRBV6-5,NA,TRBJ1-1,TGTGCCAGCTCCGAGGGGACATGGGACACTGAAGCTTTCTTT,CASSEGTWDTEAFF
few,TRBV7-3,TRBD2,TRBJ2-1,TGTGCCAGCAGCGAGGTAGCGGGGAGCTCCTACAATGAGCAGTTCTTC,CASSEVAGSSYNEQFF
NA,TRBV4-1,TRBD1,TRBJ1-1,TGCGCCAGCAGCCAAGCCCTAGGGACAGTGAACACTGAAGCTTTCTTT,CASSQALGTVNTEAFF
NA,TRBV5-6,NA,TRBJ2-3,TGTGCCAGCAGCTTGGTGTTTATCTCAGATACGCAGTATTTT,CASSLVFISDTQYF
NA,TRBV6-6,TRBD1,TRBJ1-4,TGTGCCAGCAGTGCTTCCCTATGGACAGGGAACGAAAAACTGTTTTTT,CASSASLWTGNEKLFF
few,TRBV18,NA,TRBJ1-1,TGTGCCAGCTCACCACGGGCAGGACTAAGGAACACTGAAGCTTTCTTT,CASSPRAGLRNTEAFF
few,TRBV18,TRBD1,TRBJ1-5,TGTGCCAGCTCAACAAGGACAGGCCCCAATCAGCCCCAGCATTTT,CASSTRTGPNQPQHF
NA,TRBV4-1,NA,TRBJ1-5,TGCGCCAGCAGCCAAGAGGGGGGGCGCGTGGGCAATCAGCCCCAGCATTTT,CASSQEGGRVGNQPQHF
once,TRBV6-1,TRBD1,TRBJ2-6,TGTGCCAGCAGTGAACGCCCGACAGGGGTAGTTTCTGGGGCCAACGTCCTGACTTTC,CASSERPTGVVSGANVLTF
NA,TRBV10-3,TRBD1,TRBJ1-3,TGTGCCATCAGGGGAGAGGGGGCTTCTGGAAACACCATATATTTT,CAIRGEGASGNTIYF
NA,TRBV5-1,NA,TRBJ2-7,TGCGCCAGCAGCAAGGAGACAGTGTCAGGGTCCTACGAGCAGTACTTC,CASSKETVSGSYEQYF
NA,TRBV25-1,NA,TRBJ2-1,TGTGCCAGCAGTGAATTTACAACCCACAATGAGCAGTTCTTC,CASSEFTTHNEQFF
few,TRBV5-1,NA,TRBJ2-5,TGCGCCAGCAGCTCAGGAGGGCCGAGAAAAGAGACCCAGTACTTC,CASSSGGPRKETQYF
NA,TRBV30,TRBD2,TRBJ2-1,TGTGCCCGCGGAGGGGCTAGCGGGGGGCGGGGTGAGCAGTTCTTC,CARGGASGGRGEQFF
NA,TRBV19,TRBD1,TRBJ1-5,TGTGCCAGTAGTATAAGGGTAGGGACAGCCCCGTGGACCCAGCATTTT,CASSIRVGTAPWTQHF
NA,TRBV30,NA,TRBJ1-6,TGTGCCTGGGCTGACAGCTATAATTCACCCCTCCACTTT,CAWADSYNSPLHF
NA,TRBV5-1,TRBD2,TRBJ2-5,TGCGCCAGCAGCTTGAGGGCGGGAGGGCAAGAGACCCAGTACTTC,CASSLRAGGQETQYF
NA,TRBV30,TRBD1,TRBJ2-7,TGTGCCTGGAGTAGGGACAGGACCTACGAGCAGTACTTC,CAWSRDRTYEQYF
NA,TRBV9,NA,TRBJ1-6,TGTGCCAGCAGCGTAGAGGCAGGGCCTAGGCTCCTCCACTTT,CASSVEAGPRLLHF
NA,TRBV18,NA,TRBJ2-7,TGTGCCAGCTCCCCAGCACCATCCGGGGAGCAGTACTTC,CASSPAPSGEQYF
NA,TRBV10-3,TRBD1,TRBJ2-7,TGTGCCATCAGTGGAGGGAAAAACAGGGGCCTCGGGGAGCAGTACTTC,CAISGGKNRGLGEQYF
NA,TRBV30,NA,TRBJ2-7,TGTGCCTGGAGTCCTCCGGGGAGTCACGAGCAGTACTTC,CAWSPPGSHEQYF
NA,TRBV30,NA,TRBJ1-2,TGTGCCTGGAGTCCAACTTCAGGGGTCGGCTACACCTTC,CAWSPTSGVGYTF